Listed below are T cell receptor beta chains from one sample, sequenced in a study of shared clonotypes between healthy human individuals. Repertoires were generated with immunoSEQ multiplex PCR, while TCRdb's copy carries only in-frame clones and drops some. The sample holds over a million clones, roughly 96% seen once. Sample: naive CD4+ T cells sorted from blood. The receptor source for this set is a man under 40 in good health. CDR3s include the opening cysteine and the closing phenylalanine or tryptophan. Fields, in order: clone size, V gene, CDR3 length, J gene, D gene, CDR3 protein, CDR3 DNA. The D gene is left open where the match is weak. Clone size is stated in some rows and not others, as once, few, many or a class when expanded.

>-|TRBV7-8|15|TRBJ2-1|TRBD2
CASSRSGSRGNEQFF
TGTGCCAGCAGCCGTAGCGGGAGTAGAGGCAATGAGCAGTTCTTC
>-|TRBV28|13|TRBJ1-5|-
CASKRVRNQPQHF
TGTGCCAGCAAGAGGGTGCGCAATCAGCCCCAGCATTTT
>-|TRBV28|14|TRBJ1-1|-
CASSLPPTGTEAFF
TGTGCCAGCAGTTTACCCCCTACAGGGACTGAAGCTTTCTTT
>-|TRBV27|14|TRBJ1-5|-
CASGPTISGQPQHF
TGTGCCAGCGGCCCGACGATTAGCGGTCAGCCCCAGCATTTT
>-|TRBV27|17|TRBJ1-3|TRBD1
CASSRNRGSSSGNTIYF
TGTGCCAGCAGTAGGAACAGGGGTTCTTCCTCTGGAAACACCATATATTTT
>-|TRBV7-2|14|TRBJ1-2|-
CASSPGARGNGYTF
TGTGCCAGCAGCCCGGGGGCGCGGGGAAATGGCTACACCTTC
>-|TRBV6-1|14|TRBJ2-1|TRBD1
CASSGVTGGGEQFF
TGTGCCAGCAGTGGGGTGACAGGGGGTGGGGAGCAGTTCTTC
>-|TRBV29-1|14|TRBJ1-3|-
CSVGYRDPGNTIYF
TGCAGCGTGGGATACAGGGATCCTGGAAACACCATATATTTT
>-|TRBV10-2|11|TRBJ2-7|-
CASSDSYEQYF
TGCGCCAGCAGTGACAGCTACGAGCAGTACTTC
>-|TRBV5-6|17|TRBJ2-1|TRBD2
CASSALAGGLRGNEQFF
TGTGCCAGCAGCGCACTAGCGGGAGGGCTTCGTGGGAATGAGCAGTTCTTC
>-|TRBV5-1|12|TRBJ1-3|-
CASRDPGNTIYF
TGCGCCAGCAGGGACCCTGGAAACACCATATATTTT
>-|TRBV7-2|15|TRBJ2-6|-
CASSTSGRGANVLTF
TGTGCCAGCAGCACGAGCGGCAGGGGGGCCAACGTCCTGACTTTC
>-|TRBV10-3|15|TRBJ2-5|TRBD2
CAISVGREVQETQYF
TGTGCCATCAGTGTTGGGCGGGAGGTGCAAGAGACCCAGTACTTC
>-|TRBV2|15|TRBJ1-2|TRBD1
CASSRQGGPNYGYTF
TGTGCCAGCAGCCGACAAGGGGGCCCTAACTATGGCTACACCTTC
>-|TRBV4-3|15|TRBJ2-7|-
CASSQAIHSSYEQYF
TGCGCCAGCAGCCAAGCGATTCACAGCTCCTACGAGCAGTACTTC
>once|TRBV28|17|TRBJ2-3|-
CASSYNAGRPNTDTQYF
TGTGCCAGCAGCTATAACGCGGGTCGGCCCAACACAGATACGCAGTATTTT
>-|TRBV29-1|13|TRBJ2-3|TRBD2
CSVDGGGTDTQYF
TGCAGCGTTGACGGGGGGGGTACAGATACGCAGTATTTT
>few|TRBV10-3|14|TRBJ1-2|TRBD1
CAISVSRGSYGYTF
TGTGCCATCAGTGTCTCCAGGGGGAGTTATGGCTACACCTTC
>-|TRBV7-2|15|TRBJ2-2|TRBD2
CASSGTGLAGGELFF
TGTGCCAGCAGCGGAACAGGACTAGCCGGCGGGGAGCTGTTTTTT
>-|TRBV6-1|13|TRBJ2-7|-
CAVHRTPGPRQYF
TGTGCCGTCCACAGGACCCCGGGACCAAGGCAGTACTTC
>-|TRBV5-5|15|TRBJ2-2|TRBD1
CASSLQGAGTGELFF
TGTGCCAGCAGCTTGCAGGGGGCGGGGACCGGGGAGCTGTTTTTT
>-|TRBV18|15|TRBJ2-5|TRBD2
CASSLERGYQETQYF
TGTGCCAGCTCACTGGAGCGGGGATACCAAGAGACCCAGTACTTC
>once|TRBV5-1|17|TRBJ2-3|TRBD1
CASSNYTGGVGTDTQYF
TGCGCCAGCAGCAACTATACAGGGGGTGTAGGCACAGATACGCAGTATTTT
>-|TRBV10-3|14|TRBJ2-1|-
CAISESKSYNEQFF
TGTGCCATCAGTGAGTCGAAATCTTACAATGAGCAGTTCTTC
>-|TRBV5-1|16|TRBJ2-1|TRBD2
CASSLFRGGPYNEQFF
TGCGCCAGCAGCTTGTTCCGGGGGGGCCCCTACAATGAGCAGTTCTTC
>-|TRBV28|15|TRBJ2-1|TRBD1
CASSSTGGLYNEQFF
TGTGCCAGCAGCTCGACAGGGGGCCTATACAATGAGCAGTTCTTC
>-|TRBV27|15|TRBJ2-1|TRBD2
CASSPGTSGGNEQFF
TGTGCCAGCAGTCCCGGGACTAGCGGGGGCAATGAGCAGTTCTTC
>-|TRBV10-3|12|TRBJ2-7|-
CAISDSTYEQYF
TGTGCCATCAGTGACAGCACCTACGAGCAGTACTTC
>-|TRBV5-1|14|TRBJ2-7|-
CASRDADGTYEQYF
TGCGCCAGCAGAGACGCCGACGGAACCTACGAGCAGTACTTC
>-|TRBV5-4|18|TRBJ2-7|TRBD2
CASSLRPSGRASSYEQYF
TGTGCCAGCAGCTTGCGTCCCAGCGGGAGGGCTAGCTCCTACGAGCAGTACTTC
>once|TRBV18|14|TRBJ2-1|TRBD2
CASSKTSGESEQFF
TGTGCCAGCTCCAAGACTAGCGGGGAGAGTGAGCAGTTCTTC
>-|TRBV2|13|TRBJ1-2|-
CASSPGTPVGYTF
TGTGCCAGCAGTCCCGGGACGCCCGTTGGCTACACCTTC
>-|TRBV6-5|13|TRBJ2-1|TRBD1
CASGQGVMGEQFF
TGTGCCAGCGGCCAGGGGGTGATGGGTGAGCAGTTCTTC